The clone carrying this TCR beta chain was detected ten times or more. CDR1 is WSHSY, CDR2 SAAADI, per germline. The CDR3 length is 13 residues. V was shortened by 4 bases and J by 1 base, with 7 bases between the two germline ends. TCRdb analysed the RT-PCR reads with MiXCR anew, one entry per CDR3 protein. The table lists more than 550,000 distinct CDR3 sequences, 11% to 15% of them singletons, with roughly 3.6% in the top ten. This receptor was obtained from a female donor in good health, serving as a healthy control. The sequencing input was memory CD4+ T cells from blood. The V and J genes are TRBV10-2 and TRBJ2-5; D gene uncertain. The CDR3 nucleotides are TGCGCCAGCAGTGTAGTAGGCCAAGAGACCCAGTACTTC. This sequence encodes CASSVVGQETQYF.